This T cell receptor beta chain was identified in a study of OX40 agonist ivuxolimab in advanced cancers. Overall study context: Every 2 weeks, ivuxolimab was infused into the patients intravenously at between 0.01 and 10 mg/kg. Study-wide results and limits: Antigen specificity was not determined for the expanded peripheral T cells.

Worth noting for this clone: Antigen unknown.

Produced via immunoSEQ multiplex PCR; TCRdb's table is partial and in-frame only. The table shows more than 70,000 clones, with 92% occurring only once. Systemic immunosuppression or autoimmune disease history was grounds to exclude patients. This CDR3 has 12 residues. Between the trimmed V and J ends, which lost 3 bases and 10 bases, there was a span of 12 bases. The germline gives CDR1 SGHTA, CDR2 FQGNSA. Sequences were derived from CD4+ or CD8+ T cells sorted from blood, sampled in a trial of the OX40 agonist ivuxolimab. The sequence came from an adult with an advanced solid tumor such as melanoma, head and neck, liver or kidney cancer. The chain combines TRBV7-2 with TRBJ1-1, with D unresolved. In DNA, the CDR3 is TGTGCCAGCAGCTTTCGGACCCTGGGAGCTTTCTTT. Translation: CASSFRTLGAFF.